These T cell receptor beta chains were read from a single sample in a study of blood T cell repertoires in COVID-19. Produced via immunoSEQ multiplex PCR; TCRdb's table is partial and in-frame only. The table shows roughly 300,000 clones, with approximately 85% occurring only once. Sequenced input: peripheral blood. The receptors here all came from a man in his late teens or twenties with active or convalescent COVID-19. The CDR3 runs from the conserved cysteine through the conserved F or W. The D gene is left open where the match is weak. Rows give clone size only sometimes, using once, few, many, or a class for an expanded clone.

clone size	V gene	D gene	J gene	CDR3 DNA	CDR3 protein
.	TRBV7-6	.	TRBJ1-1	TGTGCCAGCAGCTTAACAGGGATAGGTACTGAAGCTTTCTTT	CASSLTGIGTEAFF
few	TRBV3-1/TRBV3-2	.	TRBJ1-6	TGTGCCAGCAGCCCCGCAGGTCAAATCTATAATTCACCCCTCCACTTT	CASSPAGQIYNSPLHF
.	TRBV7-2	.	TRBJ2-5	TGTGCCAGCAGCCCAATTCCGGGGTTGACCCAGTACTTC	CASSPIPGLTQYF
.	TRBV12-5	.	TRBJ2-7	TGTGCTAGTGTCCTAGGGGACGAGCAGTACTTC	CASVLGDEQYF
.	TRBV27	.	TRBJ1-4	TGTGCCAGCAGTACCAACCAGGGGAATGAAAAACTGTTTTTT	CASSTNQGNEKLFF
once	TRBV12-5	.	TRBJ1-5	TGTGCTAGTGGTTTGTTGGGGGGAGGCAATCAGCCCCAGCATTTT	CASGLLGGGNQPQHF
.	TRBV24-1	.	TRBJ1-2	TGTGCCACCAGTGACAGTGGGGCAAGTGGCTACACCTTC	CATSDSGASGYTF
.	TRBV5-1	.	TRBJ1-3	TGCGCCAGCACTGATGACATTCGTAGAAACACCATATATTTT	CASTDDIRRNTIYF
.	TRBV4-1	.	TRBJ1-3	TGCGCCAGCAGCCAAGATTCCTTCTCTGGAAACACCATATATTTT	CASSQDSFSGNTIYF
.	TRBV3-1/TRBV3-2	.	TRBJ1-1	TGTGCCAGCAGCCCATTGGGAGGACGGACTGAAGCTTTCTTT	CASSPLGGRTEAFF
.	TRBV24-1	.	TRBJ2-2	TGTGCCACCAGTGGAAACAGGGACACCGGGGAGCTGTTTTTT	CATSGNRDTGELFF
.	TRBV2	.	TRBJ1-6	TGTGCCAGCTTGGGGGGGGGCTCGTATTCACCCCTCCACTTT	CASLGGGSYSPLHF
.	TRBV6-6	TRBD2	TRBJ2-1	TGTGCCAGCAGTTACTCGTTGGAGCGGGGGACCAATGAGCAGTTCTTC	CASSYSLERGTNEQFF
.	TRBV18	.	TRBJ2-7	TGTGCCAGCTCACCGGTGTCTGAGCTCACCTACGAGCAGTACTTC	CASSPVSELTYEQYF
once	TRBV6-2/TRBV6-3	TRBD2	TRBJ2-7	TGTGCCAGCAGTTCCCGGTCACTTAGCGGGGGGCCACGCTCCCGCCCCTACGAGCAGTACTTC	CASSSRSLSGGPRSRPYEQYF
.	TRBV19	TRBD1	TRBJ2-3	TGTGCCAGTAGTTGGGGGGACAGGGCGACAGATACGCAGTATTTT	CASSWGDRATDTQYF
.	TRBV9	.	TRBJ2-3	TGTGCCAGTTGTCGAGACACAGATACGCAGTATTTT	CASCRDTDTQYF
.	TRBV21-1	.	TRBJ1-1	TGTGCCAGCAGCAGAAGATACATGAACACTGAAGCTTTCTTT	CASSRRYMNTEAFF
.	TRBV9	TRBD1	TRBJ1-3	TGTGCCAGCAGCGTAGGGCACAGGGGCTCTGGAAACACCATATATTTT	CASSVGHRGSGNTIYF
.	TRBV19	.	TRBJ1-5	TGTGCCAGTATTGCAGGGCCGGGGCCCCAGCATTTT	CASIAGPGPQHF
.	TRBV5-6	.	TRBJ2-7	TGTGCCAGCAGGGCCGGGATTTTTCCCTACGAGCAGTACTTC	CASRAGIFPYEQYF
.	TRBV5-1	.	TRBJ2-1	TGCGCCAGCAGCTACGGGACTCCCGGAGAGCAGTTCTTC	CASSYGTPGEQFF
.	TRBV7-9	TRBD2	TRBJ2-7	TGTGCCACCGGACTAGCGGGGGGTTACGAGCAGTACTTC	CATGLAGGYEQYF
.	TRBV2	TRBD2	TRBJ2-3	TGTGCCAGCAGTGAAGCGCGGGTCTGGGTAGCGGGGGGGCCGGATACGCAGTATTTT	CASSEARVWVAGGPDTQYF
.	TRBV6-6	.	TRBJ1-4	TGTGCCATCACAGATCAGAATGAAAAACTGTTTTTT	CAITDQNEKLFF
.	TRBV5-5	TRBD1	TRBJ2-1	TGTGCCAGCAGCTTGGCCTTGGACAGGGGACGCCACAATGAGCAGTTCTTC	CASSLALDRGRHNEQFF
.	TRBV19	.	TRBJ1-6	TGTGCCAGTAGACCCATCACCAGCGGTTCACCCCTCCACTTT	CASRPITSGSPLHF
.	TRBV11-2	.	TRBJ2-7	TGTGCCAGCAGCCACACAACCGAGCAGTACTTC	CASSHTTEQYF
many	TRBV4-2	TRBD2	TRBJ2-3	TGTGCCAGCAGCCAAGATGGGACTAGCGGGGCAGATACGCAGTATTTT	CASSQDGTSGADTQYF
once	TRBV25-1	.	TRBJ1-2	TGTGCCAGCAGTGTGGGGGGAGTTTATGGCTACACCTTC	CASSVGGVYGYTF
.	TRBV3-1/TRBV3-2	.	TRBJ2-5	TGTGCCAGCAGCCAAGGAACAACTAGGCCAGAGACCCAGTACTTC	CASSQGTTRPETQYF
.	TRBV6-6	.	TRBJ1-2	TGTGCCAGCAGTCCCCGGACAGATGGCTACACCTTC	CASSPRTDGYTF
.	TRBV5-1	.	TRBJ1-3	TGCGCCAGCAGCCCTACCTCAGGCTCTGGAAACACCATATATTTT	CASSPTSGSGNTIYF
.	TRBV7-7	TRBD1	TRBJ2-7	TGTGCCAGCAGCCAAGGGACAGGGGACCTCTACGAGCAGTACTTC	CASSQGTGDLYEQYF
.	TRBV19	.	TRBJ2-3	TGTGCCAGTACGAGTTCGGCTAGCAGCACAGATACGCAGTATTTT	CASTSSASSTDTQYF
.	TRBV13	TRBD1	TRBJ2-7	TGTGCCAGCAGCTTAAAGGGGGCCACCTACGAGCAGTACTTC	CASSLKGATYEQYF
.	TRBV6-2/TRBV6-3	TRBD2	TRBJ2-7	TGTGCCAGCAGTTACTCGAACCTCGCCCTAGCGGGGGGCTCCTACGAGCAGTACTTC	CASSYSNLALAGGSYEQYF
.	TRBV3-1/TRBV3-2	.	TRBJ2-6	TGTGCCAGCAGCCAAGATCATTACAGCAGCTACTCTGGGGCCAACGTCCTGACTTTC	CASSQDHYSSYSGANVLTF
.	TRBV12-3/TRBV12-4	.	TRBJ1-5	TGTGCCAGCAGTTGGAGTGGGAATCAGCCCCAGCATTTT	CASSWSGNQPQHF
.	TRBV4-3	TRBD1	TRBJ1-2	TGCGCCAGCAGCCCCGACAGGGCGACTAACTATGGCTACACCTTC	CASSPDRATNYGYTF
once	TRBV2	.	TRBJ2-7	TGTGCCAGCAATTTCAGGGGAGTAGACGAGCAGTACTTC	CASNFRGVDEQYF
.	TRBV21-1	.	TRBJ2-7	TGTGCCAGCAGCAATGCGGCAGTATCCTACGAGCAGTACTTC	CASSNAAVSYEQYF
.	TRBV6-5	TRBD1	TRBJ1-1	TGTGCCAGCAGCACACAGGGGGCGGACACTGAAGCTTTCTTT	CASSTQGADTEAFF
.	TRBV3-1/TRBV3-2	.	TRBJ2-2	TGTGCCAGCAGTCTAAGGGGAACCGGGGAGCTGTTTTTT	CASSLRGTGELFF